Listed below are T cell receptor beta chains from one sample, sequenced in a study of blood T cell repertoires in COVID-19. Here immunoSEQ multiplex PCR was the method, and the copy in TCRdb shows in-frame clones only, minus some. The repertoire includes some 340,000 clones, roughly 90% of them detected once, and roughly 3.9% sits in the top ten. Sequencing was performed on PBMCs or T cells enriched from blood (not recorded which). Receptor source: a woman younger than 45 who had been exposed to COVID-19. Each CDR3 is given with its conserved first and last residue. A D gene is named only where the DNA matches it firmly. The listing skips clone size in some rows; elsewhere it reads once, few, many or a size class.

D	J	V	size	CDR3	DNA
-	TRBJ1-1	TRBV5-4	once	CASSLASRGNTEAFF	TGTGCCAGCAGCTTAGCCTCGAGAGGGAACACTGAAGCTTTCTTT
-	TRBJ2-7	TRBV7-3	-	CASSLSGASGEQYF	TGTGCCAGCAGCTTAAGCGGGGCCTCGGGGGAGCAGTACTTC
TRBD1	TRBJ1-4	TRBV7-2	-	CASSQRRDRVEKLFF	TGTGCCAGCAGCCAAAGACGGGACAGGGTAGAAAAACTGTTTTTT
-	TRBJ1-5	TRBV4-2	few	CASSQDPSGGQPQHF	TGTGCCAGCAGCCAAGATCCATCCGGGGGTCAGCCCCAGCATTTT
-	TRBJ1-2	TRBV11-2	-	CASSPVSGELDYGYTF	TGTGCCAGCAGCCCGGTCTCGGGGGAATTGGACTATGGCTACACCTTC
TRBD1	TRBJ2-5	TRBV5-1	-	CASSGQGGETQYF	TGCGCCAGCAGCGGACAGGGAGGAGAGACCCAGTACTTC
TRBD1	TRBJ2-3	TRBV7-6	-	CASSLGNSYRDRVTDTQYF	TGTGCCAGCAGCTTGGGGAACTCTTACCGGGACAGAGTCACAGATACGCAGTATTTT
-	TRBJ2-7	TRBV21-1	-	CASRTGFHEQYF	TGTGCCAGCAGAACAGGGTTCCACGAGCAGTACTTC
TRBD1	TRBJ1-6	TRBV7-2	-	CASSDWTGGGGSPLHF	TGTGCCAGCAGCGACTGGACAGGGGGCGGGGGATCACCCCTCCACTTT
-	TRBJ1-1	TRBV2	-	CASSELPEAFF	TGTGCCAGCAGTGAACTTCCTGAAGCTTTCTTT
-	TRBJ2-7	TRBV3-1/TRBV3-2	once	CASSQARSLPYEQYF	TGTGCCAGCAGCCAAGCTAGGAGTTTACCCTACGAGCAGTACTTC
TRBD1	TRBJ2-7	TRBV5-5	few	CASSLGGLGDSSYEQYF	TGTGCCAGCAGCTTGGGGGGCTTAGGGGACAGCTCCTACGAGCAGTACTTC
-	TRBJ2-6	TRBV2	-	CASSSPVPGSGANVLTF	TGTGCCAGCAGTTCCCCAGTCCCAGGATCTGGGGCCAACGTCCTGACTTTC
TRBD2	TRBJ2-1	TRBV4-2	-	CASSQGYGGAGEQFF	TGTGCCAGCAGCCAAGGGTACGGGGGGGCCGGTGAGCAGTTCTTC
-	TRBJ1-4	TRBV5-1	-	CASSRGSPYEKLFF	TGCGCCAGCAGCCGGGGGAGTCCTTATGAAAAACTGTTTTTT
TRBD1	TRBJ1-1	TRBV4-1	-	CASSQFTRDRKAFF	TGCGCCAGCAGCCAGTTTACCCGGGACAGGAAAGCTTTCTTT
TRBD1	TRBJ2-7	TRBV10-2	-	CATRDSRYEQYF	TGCGCCACCAGGGACAGCCGCTACGAGCAGTACTTC
TRBD1	TRBJ1-6	TRBV7-8	once	CASSPGRGPYNSPLHF	TGTGCCAGCAGCCCGGGAAGGGGGCCTTATAATTCACCCCTCCACTTT
-	TRBJ1-2	TRBV29-1	-	CSVGVRQTNYGYTF	TGCAGCGTTGGAGTCAGACAGACTAACTATGGCTACACCTTC
TRBD2	TRBJ2-1	TRBV7-8	-	CASSFAGGPYNEQFF	TGTGCCAGCAGCTTCGCGGGGGGGCCCTACAATGAGCAGTTCTTC
-	TRBJ1-2	TRBV27	few	CASSPHREGSFVYGYTF	TGTGCCAGCAGTCCACACAGGGAGGGCAGCTTCGTCTATGGCTACACCTTC
-	TRBJ1-6	TRBV4-1	-	CASSQVTSFSYNSPLHF	TGCGCCAGCAGCCAAGTAACATCTTTCTCCTATAATTCACCCCTCCACTTT